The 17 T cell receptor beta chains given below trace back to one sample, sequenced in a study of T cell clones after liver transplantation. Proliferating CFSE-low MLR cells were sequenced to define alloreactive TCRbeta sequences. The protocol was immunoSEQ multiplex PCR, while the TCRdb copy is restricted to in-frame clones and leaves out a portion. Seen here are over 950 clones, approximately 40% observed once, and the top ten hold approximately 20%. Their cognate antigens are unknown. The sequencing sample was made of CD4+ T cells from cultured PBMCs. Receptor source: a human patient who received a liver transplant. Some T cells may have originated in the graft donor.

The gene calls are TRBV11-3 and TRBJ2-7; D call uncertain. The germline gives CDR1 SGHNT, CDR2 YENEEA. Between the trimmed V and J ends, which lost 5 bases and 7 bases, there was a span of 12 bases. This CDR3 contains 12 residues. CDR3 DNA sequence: TGTGCCAGCAGCGTACAGTTCCGGGAGCAGTACTTC. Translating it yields CASSVQFREQYF.

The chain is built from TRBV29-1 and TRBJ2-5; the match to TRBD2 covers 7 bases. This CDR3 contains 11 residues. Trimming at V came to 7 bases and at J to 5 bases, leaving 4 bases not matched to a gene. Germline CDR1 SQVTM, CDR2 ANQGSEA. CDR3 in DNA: TGCAGCGGCTGGGGGGGGGAGACCCAGTACTTC. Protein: CSGWGGETQYF.

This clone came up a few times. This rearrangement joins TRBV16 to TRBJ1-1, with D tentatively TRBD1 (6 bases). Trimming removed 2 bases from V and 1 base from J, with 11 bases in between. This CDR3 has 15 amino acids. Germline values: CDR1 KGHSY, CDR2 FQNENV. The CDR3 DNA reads TGTGCCAGCAGCCAACAGACAGGCCCGAACACTGAAGCTTTCTTT. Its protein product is CASSQQTGPNTEAFF.

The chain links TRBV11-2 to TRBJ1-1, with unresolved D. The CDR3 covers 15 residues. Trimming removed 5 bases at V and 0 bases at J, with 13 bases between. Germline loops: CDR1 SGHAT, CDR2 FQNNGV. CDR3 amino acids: CASSALGSMNTEAFF. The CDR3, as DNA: TGTGCCAGCAGCGCCCTCGGGTCCATGAACACTGAAGCTTTCTTT. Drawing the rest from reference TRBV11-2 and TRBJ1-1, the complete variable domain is EAGVAQSPRYKIIEKRQSVAFWCNPISGHATLYWYQQILGQGPKLLIQFQNNGVVDDSQLPKDRFSAERLKGVDSTLKIQPAKLEDSAVYLCASSALGSMNTEAFFGQGTRLTVV.

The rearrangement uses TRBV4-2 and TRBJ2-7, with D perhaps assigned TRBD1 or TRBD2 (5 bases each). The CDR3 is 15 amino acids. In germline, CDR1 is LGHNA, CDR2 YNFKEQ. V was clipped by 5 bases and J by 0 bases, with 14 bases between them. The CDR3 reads CASSFEGQYSYEQYF. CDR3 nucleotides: TGTGCCAGCAGCTTCGAGGGGCAATACTCCTACGAGCAGTACTTC.

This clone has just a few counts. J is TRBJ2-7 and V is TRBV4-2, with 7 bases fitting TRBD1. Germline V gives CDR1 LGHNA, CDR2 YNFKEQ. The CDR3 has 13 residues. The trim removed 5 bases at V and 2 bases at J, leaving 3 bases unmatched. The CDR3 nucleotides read TGTGCCAGCAGCTTGGGACAGCCCTACGAGCAGTACTTC. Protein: CASSLGQPYEQYF.

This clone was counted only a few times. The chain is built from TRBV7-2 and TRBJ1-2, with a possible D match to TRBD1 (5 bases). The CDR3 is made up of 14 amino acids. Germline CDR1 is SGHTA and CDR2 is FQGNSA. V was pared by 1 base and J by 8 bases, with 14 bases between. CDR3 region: CASSLVSGLVGYTF. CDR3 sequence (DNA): TGTGCCAGCAGCTTAGTCTCAGGGCTAGTCGGCTACACCTTC. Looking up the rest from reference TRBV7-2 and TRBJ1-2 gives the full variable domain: GAGVSQSPSNKVTEKGKDVELRCDPISGHTALYWYRQSLGQGLEFLIYFQGNSAPDKSGLPSDRFSAERTGGSVSTLTIQRTQQEDSAVYLCASSLVSGLVGYTFGSGTRLTVV.

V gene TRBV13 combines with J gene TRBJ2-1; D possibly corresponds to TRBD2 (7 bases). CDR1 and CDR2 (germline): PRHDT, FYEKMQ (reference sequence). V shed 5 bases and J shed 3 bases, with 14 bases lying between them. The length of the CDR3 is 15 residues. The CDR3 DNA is TGTGCCAGCAGCAAATACAGGGAGGGCTACAATGAGCAGTTCTTC. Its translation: CASSKYREGYNEQFF.

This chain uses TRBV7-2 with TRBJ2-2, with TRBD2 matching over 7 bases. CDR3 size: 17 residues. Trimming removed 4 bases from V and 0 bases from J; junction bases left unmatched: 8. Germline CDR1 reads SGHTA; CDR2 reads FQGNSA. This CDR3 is CASSSGGAVANTGELFF. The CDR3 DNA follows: TGTGCCAGCAGCTCGGGGGGAGCGGTCGCGAACACCGGGGAGCTGTTTTTT. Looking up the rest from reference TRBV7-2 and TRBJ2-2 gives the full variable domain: GAGVSQSPSNKVTEKGKDVELRCDPISGHTALYWYRQSLGQGLEFLIYFQGNSAPDKSGLPSDRFSAERTGGSVSTLTIQRTQQEDSAVYLCASSSGGAVANTGELFFGEGSRLTVL.

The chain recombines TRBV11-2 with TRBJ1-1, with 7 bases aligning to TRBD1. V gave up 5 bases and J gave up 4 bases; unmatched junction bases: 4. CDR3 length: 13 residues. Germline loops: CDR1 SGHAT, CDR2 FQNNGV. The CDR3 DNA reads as TGTGCCAGCAGCAACGACAGGGTCACTGAAGCTTTCTTT. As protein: CASSNDRVTEAFF.

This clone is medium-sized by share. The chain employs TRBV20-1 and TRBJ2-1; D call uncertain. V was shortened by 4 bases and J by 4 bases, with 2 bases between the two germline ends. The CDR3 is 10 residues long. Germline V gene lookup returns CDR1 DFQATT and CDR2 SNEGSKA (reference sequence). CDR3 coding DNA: TGCAGTGCTACGTACAATGAGCAGTTCTTC. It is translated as CSATYNEQFF.

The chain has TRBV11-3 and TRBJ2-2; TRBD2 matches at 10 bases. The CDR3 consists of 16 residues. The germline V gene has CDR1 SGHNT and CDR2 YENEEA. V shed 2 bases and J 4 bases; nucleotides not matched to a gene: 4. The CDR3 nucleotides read TGTGCCAGCAGCTTACTAGCGGGAGATCTCACCGGGGAGCTGTTTTTT. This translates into CASSLLAGDLTGELFF.

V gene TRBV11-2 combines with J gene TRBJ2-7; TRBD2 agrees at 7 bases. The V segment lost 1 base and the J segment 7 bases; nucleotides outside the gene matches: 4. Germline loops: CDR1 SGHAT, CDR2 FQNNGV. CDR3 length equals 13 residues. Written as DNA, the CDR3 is TGTGCCAGCAGCTTAGCGGGAGGAGTTGAGCAGTACTTC. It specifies CASSLAGGVEQYF.

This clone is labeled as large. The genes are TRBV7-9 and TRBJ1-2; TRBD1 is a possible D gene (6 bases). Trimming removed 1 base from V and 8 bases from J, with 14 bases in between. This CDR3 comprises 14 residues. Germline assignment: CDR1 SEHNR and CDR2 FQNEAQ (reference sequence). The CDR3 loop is CASSLEVRGSGYTF. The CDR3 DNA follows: TGTGCCAGCAGCTTAGAAGTGAGGGGGTCCGGCTACACCTTC.

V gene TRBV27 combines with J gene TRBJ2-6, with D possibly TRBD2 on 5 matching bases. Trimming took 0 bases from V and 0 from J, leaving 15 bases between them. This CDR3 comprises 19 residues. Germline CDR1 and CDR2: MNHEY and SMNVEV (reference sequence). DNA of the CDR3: TGTGCCAGCAGTTTATCGGAAGGCATCGGGGACTCTGGGGCCAACGTCCTGACTTTC. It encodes CASSLSEGIGDSGANVLTF.

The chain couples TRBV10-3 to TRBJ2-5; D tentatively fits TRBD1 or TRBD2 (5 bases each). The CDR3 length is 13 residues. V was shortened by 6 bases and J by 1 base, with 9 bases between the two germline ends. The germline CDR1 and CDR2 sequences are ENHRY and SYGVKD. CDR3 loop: CAISPGAQETQYF. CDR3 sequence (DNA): TGTGCCATCAGCCCCGGGGCCCAAGAGACCCAGTACTTC.

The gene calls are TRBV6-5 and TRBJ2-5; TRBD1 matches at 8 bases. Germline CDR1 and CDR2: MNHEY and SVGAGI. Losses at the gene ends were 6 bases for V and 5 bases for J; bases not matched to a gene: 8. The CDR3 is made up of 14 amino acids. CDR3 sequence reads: CASRNPGGRETQYF. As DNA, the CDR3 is TGTGCCAGCAGGAATCCAGGGGGCAGGGAGACCCAGTACTTC.